This TCR beta chain was profiled in a study of cytomegalovirus exposure and HLA in healthy donors. The study, taken as a whole, reports: Some TCR beta chains (roughly 150 of them) were listed as cytomegalovirus-associated. Some public TCRs appeared in many individuals, while most sequences were rare. Most CMV-associated TCR beta chains were later found to appear HLA-restricted. About 87% or about 30% of the time was how often most TCR beta V segments were productive, according to an earlier analysis.

The CDR3 contains 14 residues. Germline V gives CDR1 SGHTA, CDR2 FQGNSA. V was cut by 4 bases and J by 7 bases, with 14 bases left in between. This clone showed up just once. Its antigen is not known. The PCR ran on 60 Vbeta and 13 Jbeta primers. Measured with immunoSEQ multiplex PCR; TCRdb has only the in-frame clones, and not every one. The sample has around 150,000 clones, roughly 80% seen once. The sample taken for sequencing was PBMCs. The receptor was isolated from a man aged 30 to 39 in good health and CMV-seronegative. This chain uses TRBV7-2 with TRBJ2-1; possibly TRBD1 for D (8 bases). CDR3 sequence reads: CASSSTGGVNEQFF. The CDR3 DNA sequence: TGTGCCAGCAGCTCTACAGGGGGGGTGAATGAGCAGTTCTTC.